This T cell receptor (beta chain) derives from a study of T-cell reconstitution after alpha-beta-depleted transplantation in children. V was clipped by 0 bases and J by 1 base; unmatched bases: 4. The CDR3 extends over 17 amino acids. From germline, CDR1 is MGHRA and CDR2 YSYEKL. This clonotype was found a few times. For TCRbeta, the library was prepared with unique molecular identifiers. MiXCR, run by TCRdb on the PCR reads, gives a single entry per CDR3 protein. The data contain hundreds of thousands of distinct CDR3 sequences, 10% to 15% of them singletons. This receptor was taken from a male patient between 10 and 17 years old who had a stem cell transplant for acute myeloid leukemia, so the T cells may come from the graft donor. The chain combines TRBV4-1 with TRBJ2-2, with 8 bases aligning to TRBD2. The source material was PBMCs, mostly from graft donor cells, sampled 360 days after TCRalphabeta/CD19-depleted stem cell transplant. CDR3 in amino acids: CASSQDTLAGNTGELFF. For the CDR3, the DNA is TGCGCCAGCAGCCAAGATACCCTAGCGGGGAACACCGGGGAGCTGTTTTTT.